This is a list of T cell receptor beta chains from one sample in a study of PD-L1 blockade in urothelial cancer. This table comes from immunoSEQ multiplex PCR, and its TCRdb copy is limited to in-frame clones, with some not included. The sample shows 20,000 to 25,000 clones, roughly 85% of them seen only once. The material sequenced was PBMCs, taken around atezolizumab (anti-PD-L1) treatment. The origin of the receptors is a man in his 70s with urothelial cancer. Each CDR3 is given with its conserved first and last residue. The D gene is left open where the match is weak.

v_gene,d_gene,j_gene,CDR3aa
TRBV28,TRBD2,TRBJ2-7,CASSSTGPSGREYHEQYF
TRBV11-2,.,TRBJ2-5,CASSLVGGGAGLETQYF
TRBV19,TRBD1,TRBJ1-1,CASTDRADSTEAFF
TRBV7-2,.,TRBJ2-5,CASSFGAGETQYF
TRBV7-9,.,TRBJ1-2,CASSLSGGAVYGYTF
TRBV19,TRBD1,TRBJ1-1,CASTRQGIITEAFF
TRBV30,TRBD1,TRBJ1-1,CAWIGQGATEAFF
TRBV10-3,TRBD1,TRBJ1-5,CAISETGTGDPINQPQHF
TRBV4-3,TRBD1,TRBJ2-7,CASSQDGTGPYEQYF
TRBV7-3,.,TRBJ2-5,CASSRNERGTQYF
TRBV6-1,.,TRBJ2-7,CASTNPQVWEYEQYF
TRBV28,.,TRBJ2-7,CASNFRRGRSYEQYF
TRBV28,.,TRBJ1-1,CASSTGLVTEAFF
TRBV9,.,TRBJ1-4,CASSVGGLANEKLFF
TRBV2,.,TRBJ2-7,CASSEESEEEQYF
TRBV7-3,TRBD2,TRBJ2-3,CASSLTGGGGTDTQYF
TRBV7-6,TRBD1,TRBJ2-2,CASSSYRQGPGELFF
TRBV6-4,TRBD1,TRBJ2-1,CASSATGGNEQFF
TRBV10-2,.,TRBJ2-3,CASGEGQGHTDTQYF
TRBV4-1,TRBD2,TRBJ2-1,CASSQGLAGGIYNEQFF
TRBV4-1,TRBD2,TRBJ2-1,CASSPVGREMNNEQFF
TRBV19,TRBD1,TRBJ1-2,CASSTGGPAVYYGYTF
TRBV7-9,.,TRBJ2-1,CASSLEINNEQFF
TRBV19,TRBD1,TRBJ1-3,CASSIEPGQAFSGNTIYF
TRBV5-1,.,TRBJ2-2,CASSLQTGDTGELFF
TRBV9,.,TRBJ1-3,CASSRDGSSGNTIYF
TRBV2,.,TRBJ2-5,CASSVEREETQYF
TRBV29-1,.,TRBJ2-1,CSVGGHYNEQFF
TRBV9,TRBD2,TRBJ2-1,CASSVAGLAGGPFEQFF
TRBV30,.,TRBJ1-1,CAWDTGYTEAFF
TRBV13,.,TRBJ2-3,CASSTRKENTDTQYF
TRBV28,TRBD2,TRBJ2-2,CASSSAASGRLTGELFF
TRBV5-1,TRBD2,TRBJ2-5,CASRGEGLVPTETQYF
TRBV6-1,TRBD1,TRBJ2-1,CASGPDRGLYNEQFF
TRBV5-1,TRBD1,TRBJ2-2,CASSPDRSVDTGELFF
TRBV6-6,.,TRBJ1-1,CASSSQGYTEAFF
TRBV10-2,TRBD1,TRBJ2-7,CASPRQGREQYF
TRBV2,.,TRBJ1-5,CASSAPGMHNQPQHF
TRBV19,.,TRBJ1-1,CASLGPAGKETEAFF
TRBV2,TRBD1,TRBJ1-2,CASRDRGFLNGYTF
TRBV9,TRBD1,TRBJ1-1,CASSAGTGGNAFF
TRBV7-8,.,TRBJ1-4,CASSFQPRTTNEKLFF
TRBV6-6,.,TRBJ1-3,CASRIGQVSGNTIYF
TRBV6-5,.,TRBJ1-1,CASSSRGHDLEAFF
TRBV5-1,TRBD1,TRBJ2-3,CASSRVSGQGDLFGTDTQYF
TRBV10-2,TRBD2,TRBJ2-1,CASTLLAGTNNEQFF
TRBV7-2,.,TRBJ1-1,CASSLVGSGTEAFF
TRBV7-9,.,TRBJ2-1,CASSLVGGVHNEQFF
TRBV9,.,TRBJ2-7,CASSVEGVHSYEQYF
TRBV6-5,.,TRBJ1-1,CASSYSWRGSTEAFF
TRBV5-6,TRBD2,TRBJ2-2,CASSTPGTSETGELFF
TRBV7-9,.,TRBJ1-4,CASSRGEKLFF